The T cell receptor beta chain under discussion was sequenced for a study of blood T cell repertoires in COVID-19. Study-level background: Samples representing acute and convalescent COVID-19 were sourced from the United States, Italy and Spain. T cells, B-cell-depleted T cells, or PBMCs supplied cDNA or gDNA.

Original processing methods: Reference gene primers were amplified, and this amplification served to estimate nucleated cell counts. Using immunoSEQ multiplex PCR, the repertoire was profiled, and TCRdb retains in-frame clones only, with some absent. V, J and clone size are taken as reported in that table, and D and trimming were inferred from the DNA itself. The top ten clones hold roughly 2.9% of a sample with about 270,000 clones, 80% to 85% of them seen once. The length of the CDR3 is 17 residues. CDR1 SNHLY and CDR2 FYNNEI come from the germline V gene. V was pared by 5 bases and J by 7 bases, with 26 bases between.

The receptor was derived from a woman in her sixties with active or convalescent COVID-19. The rearrangement uses TRBV2 and TRBJ1-2, with D unresolved. Sequencing used peripheral blood. The CDR3 sequence: CASSMLPPGSGPSGYTF. The CDR3, as DNA: TGTGCCAGCAGTATGCTCCCCCCGGGGTCAGGTCCCAGTGGCTACACCTTC.